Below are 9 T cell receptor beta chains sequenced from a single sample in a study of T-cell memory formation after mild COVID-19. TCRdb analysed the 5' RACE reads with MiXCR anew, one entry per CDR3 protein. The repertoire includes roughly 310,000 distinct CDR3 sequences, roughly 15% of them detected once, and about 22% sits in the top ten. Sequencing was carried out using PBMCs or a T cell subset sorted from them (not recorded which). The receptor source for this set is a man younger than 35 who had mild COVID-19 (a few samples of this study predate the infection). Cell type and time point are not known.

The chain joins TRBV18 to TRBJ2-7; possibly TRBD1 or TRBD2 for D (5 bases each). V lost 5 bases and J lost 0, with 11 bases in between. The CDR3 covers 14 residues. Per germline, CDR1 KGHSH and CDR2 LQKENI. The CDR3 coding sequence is TGTGCCAGCTCATCAACAGGAGGCTCCTACGAGCAGTACTTC. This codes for CASSSTGGSYEQYF. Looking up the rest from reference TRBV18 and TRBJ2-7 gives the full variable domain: NAGVMQNPRHLVRRRGQEARLRCSPMKGHSHVYWYRQLPEEGLKFMVYLQKENIIDESGMPKERFSAEFPKEGPSILRIQQVVRGDSAAYFCASSSTGGSYEQYFGPGTRLTVT.

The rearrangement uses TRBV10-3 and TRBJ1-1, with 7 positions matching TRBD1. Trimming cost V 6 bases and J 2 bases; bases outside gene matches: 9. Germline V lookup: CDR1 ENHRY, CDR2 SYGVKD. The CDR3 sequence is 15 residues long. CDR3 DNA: TGTGCCATCAGCGGGACAGACAACCTCAACACTGAAGCTTTCTTT. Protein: CAISGTDNLNTEAFF.

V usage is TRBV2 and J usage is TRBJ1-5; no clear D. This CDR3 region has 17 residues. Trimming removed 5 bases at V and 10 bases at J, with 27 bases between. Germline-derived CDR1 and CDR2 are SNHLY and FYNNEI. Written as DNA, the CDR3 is TGTGCCAGCAGTCCTCCGTTGCGTTGGGCCCGGAGTGGTCCCCAGCATTTT. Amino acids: CASSPPLRWARSGPQHF.

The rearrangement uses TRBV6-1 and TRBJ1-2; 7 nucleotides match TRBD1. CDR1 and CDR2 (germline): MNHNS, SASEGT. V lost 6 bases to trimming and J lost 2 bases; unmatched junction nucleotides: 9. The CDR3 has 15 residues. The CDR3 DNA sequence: TGTGCCAGCAGCCCCGACAGGGCGGGGAACTATGGCTACACCTTC. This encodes CASSPDRAGNYGYTF.

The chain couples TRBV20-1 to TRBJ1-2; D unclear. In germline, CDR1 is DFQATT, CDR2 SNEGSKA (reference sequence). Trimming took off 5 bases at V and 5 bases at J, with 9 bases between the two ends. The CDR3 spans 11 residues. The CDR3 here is CSAGQQYGYTF. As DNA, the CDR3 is TGCAGTGCTGGCCAACAGTATGGCTACACCTTC.

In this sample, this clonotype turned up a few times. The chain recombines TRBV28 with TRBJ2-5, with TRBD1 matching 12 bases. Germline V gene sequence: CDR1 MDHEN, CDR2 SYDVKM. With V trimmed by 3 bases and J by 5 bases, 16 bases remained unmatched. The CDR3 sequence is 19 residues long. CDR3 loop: CASSLISNLGQGAYETQYF. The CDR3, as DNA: TGTGCCAGCAGTTTGATCAGTAATTTGGGACAGGGGGCTTATGAGACCCAGTACTTC.

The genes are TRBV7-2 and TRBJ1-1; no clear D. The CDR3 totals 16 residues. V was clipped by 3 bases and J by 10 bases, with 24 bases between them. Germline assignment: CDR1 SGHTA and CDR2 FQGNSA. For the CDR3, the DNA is TGTGCCAGCAGCTTCGACCCCCCGGGTCTCTTGTCGAGAGCTTTCTTT. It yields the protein CASSFDPPGLLSRAFF.

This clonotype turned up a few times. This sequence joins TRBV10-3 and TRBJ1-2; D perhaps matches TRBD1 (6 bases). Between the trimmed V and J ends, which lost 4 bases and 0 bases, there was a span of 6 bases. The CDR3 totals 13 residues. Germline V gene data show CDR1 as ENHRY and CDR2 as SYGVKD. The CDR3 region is CAISGQANYGYTF. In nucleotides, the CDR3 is TGTGCCATCAGTGGACAGGCTAACTATGGCTACACCTTC.

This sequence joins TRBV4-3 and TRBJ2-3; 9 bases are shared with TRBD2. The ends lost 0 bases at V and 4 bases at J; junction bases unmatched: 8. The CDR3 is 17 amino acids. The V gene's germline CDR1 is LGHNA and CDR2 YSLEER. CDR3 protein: CASSQEPGLAAPDTQYF. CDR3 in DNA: TGCGCCAGCAGCCAAGAACCGGGACTAGCCGCTCCAGATACGCAGTATTTT.